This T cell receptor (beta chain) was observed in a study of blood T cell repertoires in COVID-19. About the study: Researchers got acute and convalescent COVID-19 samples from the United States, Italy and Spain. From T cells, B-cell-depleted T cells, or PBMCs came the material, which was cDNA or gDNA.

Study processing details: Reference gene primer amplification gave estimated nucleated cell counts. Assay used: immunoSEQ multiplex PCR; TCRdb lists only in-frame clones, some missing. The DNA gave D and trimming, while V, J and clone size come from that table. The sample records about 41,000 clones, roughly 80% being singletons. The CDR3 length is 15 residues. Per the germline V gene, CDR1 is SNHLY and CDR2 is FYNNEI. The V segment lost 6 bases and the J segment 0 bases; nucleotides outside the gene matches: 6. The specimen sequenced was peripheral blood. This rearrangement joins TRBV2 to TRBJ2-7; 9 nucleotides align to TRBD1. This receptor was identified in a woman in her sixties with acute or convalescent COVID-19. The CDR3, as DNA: TGTGCCAGCAGAGGACAGGGGACGGGCTCCTACGAGCAGTACTTC. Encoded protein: CASRGQGTGSYEQYF.